This T cell receptor (beta chain) came from a study of STAT3 mutations in large granular lymphocyte leukemia. Study information: Immunosuppressive therapy was given to more than half of T-LGLL patients.

Study results and limitations: In T-cell large granular lymphocyte leukemia, about half of patients showed multiple immunodominant subclonotypes.

This clone has more than one count but fewer than ten. Its target is not known. J gave up 5 bases and V 5 bases, and 2 bases lay outside the gene matches. The CDR3 consists of 11 residues. Germline V CDR1 and CDR2: DFQATT, SNEGSKA (reference sequence). Each sample's TCRbeta library yielded on average around 42,000 productive templates. The data were produced by immunoSEQ multiplex PCR, yet TCRdb's version contains in-frame clones alone and is incomplete. Here the sample spans under 15,000 clones, just over 85% being singletons. The source of this sequence is a human donor with T large granular lymphocyte leukemia. Some clones in this sample may be carry-over from other donors' samples. The sample comprised PBMCs. The chain combines TRBV20-1 with TRBJ1-2; 7 bases match TRBD1. As DNA, the CDR3 is TGCAGTGCTCGACAGGGATATGGCTACACCTTC. Translation: CSARQGYGYTF.